This T cell receptor beta chain was observed in a study of identical twins. The CDR3 covers 15 residues. CDR1 SNHLY and CDR2 FYNNEI come from the germline V gene. J gave up 3 bases and V 3 bases, and 5 bases lay outside the gene matches. The sample holds many counts of this clonotype. MiXCR, run by TCRdb on the 5' RACE reads, gives a single entry per CDR3 protein. Of about 100,000 distinct CDR3 sequences listed, about 5.6% were seen once; the top ten hold roughly 12%. This sequence joins TRBV2 and TRBJ1-5; TRBD1 matches 7 bases. The source material was memory T cells sorted from blood. This TCR was sampled from a woman aged 45-60 years in good health. CDR3 DNA sequence: TGTGCCAGCAGTGACAGGGGGACTATCAATCAGCCCCAGCATTTT. As protein: CASSDRGTINQPQHF.